This T cell receptor (beta chain) was obtained from a study of shared clonotypes between healthy human individuals. Study outcomes and limitations: Approximately 5% was the fraction of naive CD4 clonotypes found shared across a few donors.

Researchers partitioned CD4+ cells into CD45RA+ naive and CD45RA-negative memory subsets. As regards this clone: Antigen unknown. The same CDR3 is also encoded by other DNA sequences in this sample.

The CDR3 totals 13 residues. Trimming took 3 bases from V and 5 from J, leaving 11 bases between them. Germline V CDR1 and CDR2: SGHRS, YFSETQ. Method: immunoSEQ multiplex PCR; TCRdb's copy keeps in-frame clones and lacks some. The table includes some 2.4 million clones, over 85% detected once. Material for sequencing was naive CD4+ T cells from PBMCs. Described subset: CD45RA+ positively selected. The chain employs TRBV5-1 and TRBJ1-1; D is perhaps TRBD1 (5 bases). The sequence was obtained from a man aged 18 to 29 in good health. Some clones in this sample may be carry-over from other donors' samples. CDR3 bases: TGCGCCAGCAGCTCTCAGGGTGGGACTGAAGCTTTCTTT. Translating it yields CASSSQGGTEAFF.